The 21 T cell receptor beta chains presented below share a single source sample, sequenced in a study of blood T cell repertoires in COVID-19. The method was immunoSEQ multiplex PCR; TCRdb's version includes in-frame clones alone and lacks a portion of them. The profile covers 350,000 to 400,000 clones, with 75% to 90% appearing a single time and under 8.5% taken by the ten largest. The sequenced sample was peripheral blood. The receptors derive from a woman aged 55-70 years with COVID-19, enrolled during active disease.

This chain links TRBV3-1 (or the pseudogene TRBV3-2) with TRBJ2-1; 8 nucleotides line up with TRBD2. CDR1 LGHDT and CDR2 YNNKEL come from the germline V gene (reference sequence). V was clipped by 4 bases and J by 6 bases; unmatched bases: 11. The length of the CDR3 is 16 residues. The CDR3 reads CASSPIGGGLPNEQFF. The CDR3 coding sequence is TGTGCCAGCAGCCCAATCGGGGGGGGGCTTCCCAATGAGCAGTTCTTC.

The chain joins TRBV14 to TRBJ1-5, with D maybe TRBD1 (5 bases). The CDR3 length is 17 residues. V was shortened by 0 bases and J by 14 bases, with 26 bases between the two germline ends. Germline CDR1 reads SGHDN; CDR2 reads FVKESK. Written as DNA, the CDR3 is TGTGCCAGCAGCCAAGAGCGGTGGGGCAGGTCGGGAGGAGGGGAGCATTTT. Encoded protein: CASSQERWGRSGGGEHF.

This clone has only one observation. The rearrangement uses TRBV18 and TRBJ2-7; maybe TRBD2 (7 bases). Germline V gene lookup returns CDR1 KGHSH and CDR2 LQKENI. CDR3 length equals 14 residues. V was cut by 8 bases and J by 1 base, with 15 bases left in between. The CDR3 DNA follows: TGTGCCAGCGCGGGGGACATCCTTTCCTACGAGCAGTACTTC. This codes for CASAGDILSYEQYF.

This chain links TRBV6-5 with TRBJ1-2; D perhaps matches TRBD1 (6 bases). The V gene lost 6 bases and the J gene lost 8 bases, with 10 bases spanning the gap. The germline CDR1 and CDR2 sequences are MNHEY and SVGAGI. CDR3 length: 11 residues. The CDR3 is CASRQGWGYTF. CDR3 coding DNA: TGTGCCAGCAGACAGGGCTGGGGCTACACCTTC.

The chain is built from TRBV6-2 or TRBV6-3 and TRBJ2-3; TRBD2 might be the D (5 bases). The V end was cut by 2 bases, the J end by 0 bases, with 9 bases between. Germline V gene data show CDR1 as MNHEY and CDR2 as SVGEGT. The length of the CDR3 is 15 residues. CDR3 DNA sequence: TGTGCCAGCAGTTACGAGGGTGTTAGCACAGATACGCAGTATTTT. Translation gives CASSYEGVSTDTQYF.

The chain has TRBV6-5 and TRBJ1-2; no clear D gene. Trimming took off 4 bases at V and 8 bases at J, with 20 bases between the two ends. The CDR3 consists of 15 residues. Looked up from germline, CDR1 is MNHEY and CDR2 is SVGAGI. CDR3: CASSFYPLEMKGYTF. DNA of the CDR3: TGTGCCAGCAGTTTTTATCCCTTAGAAATGAAAGGCTACACCTTC.

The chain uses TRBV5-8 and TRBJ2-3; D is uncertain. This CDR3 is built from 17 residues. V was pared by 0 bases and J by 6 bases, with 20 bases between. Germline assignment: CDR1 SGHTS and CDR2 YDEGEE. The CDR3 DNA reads TGTGCCAGCAGCTTGGCATTTGCGACTGGTGCATGGGATACGCAGTATTTT. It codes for CASSLAFATGAWDTQYF.

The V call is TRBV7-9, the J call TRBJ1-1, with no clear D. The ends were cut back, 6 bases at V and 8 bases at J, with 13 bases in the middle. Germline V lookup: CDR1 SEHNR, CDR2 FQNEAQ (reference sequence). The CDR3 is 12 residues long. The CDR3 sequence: CASSFSESEAFF. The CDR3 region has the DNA TGTGCCAGCAGTTTTTCCGAGTCAGAAGCTTTCTTT.

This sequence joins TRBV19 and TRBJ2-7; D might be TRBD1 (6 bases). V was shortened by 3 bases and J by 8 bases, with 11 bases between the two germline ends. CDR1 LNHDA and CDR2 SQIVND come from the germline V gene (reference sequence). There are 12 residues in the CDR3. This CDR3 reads CASSIPRDKQYF. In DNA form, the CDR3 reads TGTGCCAGTAGTATTCCCAGGGACAAGCAGTACTTC.

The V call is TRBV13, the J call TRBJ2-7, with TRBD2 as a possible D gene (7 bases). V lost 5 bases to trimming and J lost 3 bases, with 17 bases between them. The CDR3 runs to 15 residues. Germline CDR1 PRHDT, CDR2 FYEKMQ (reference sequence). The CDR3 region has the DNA TGTGCCAGCAGCCCTGGGCGGGGGCAGGTCTACGAGCAGTACTTC. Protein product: CASSPGRGQVYEQYF.

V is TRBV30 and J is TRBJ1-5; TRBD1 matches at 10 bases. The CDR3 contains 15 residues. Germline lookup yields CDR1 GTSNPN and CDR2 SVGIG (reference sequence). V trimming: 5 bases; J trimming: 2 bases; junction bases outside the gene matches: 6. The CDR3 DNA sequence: TGTGCCTGGGCCAGCGGGACAGGGGGCAATCAGCCCCAGCATTTT. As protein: CAWASGTGGNQPQHF.

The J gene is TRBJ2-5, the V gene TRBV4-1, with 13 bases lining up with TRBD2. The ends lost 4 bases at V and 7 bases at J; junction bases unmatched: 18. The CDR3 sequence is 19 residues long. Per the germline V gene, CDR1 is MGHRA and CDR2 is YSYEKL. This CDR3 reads CASSPRLAGGGSRGVTQYF. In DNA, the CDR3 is TGCGCCAGCAGCCCGAGACTAGCGGGGGGCGGGTCCCGGGGGGTGACCCAGTACTTC.

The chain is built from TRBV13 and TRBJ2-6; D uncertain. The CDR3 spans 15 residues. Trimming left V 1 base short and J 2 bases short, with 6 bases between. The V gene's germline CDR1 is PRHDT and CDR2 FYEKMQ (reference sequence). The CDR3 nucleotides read TGTGCCAGCAGCTTAGTTACAGCTGGGGCCAACGTCCTGACTTTC. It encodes CASSLVTAGANVLTF.

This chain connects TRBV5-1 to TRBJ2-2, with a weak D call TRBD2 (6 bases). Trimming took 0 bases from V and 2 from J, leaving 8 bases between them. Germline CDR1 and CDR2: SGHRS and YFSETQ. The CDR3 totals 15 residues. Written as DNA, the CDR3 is TGCGCCAGCAGCTTGGCGGGGGTAAACACCGGGGAGCTGTTTTTT. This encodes CASSLAGVNTGELFF.

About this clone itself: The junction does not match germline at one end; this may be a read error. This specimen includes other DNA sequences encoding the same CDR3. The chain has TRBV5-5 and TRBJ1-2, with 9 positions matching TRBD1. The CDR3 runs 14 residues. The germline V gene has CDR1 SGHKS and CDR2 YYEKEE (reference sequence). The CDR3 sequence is CASSSLGQGPGYTF. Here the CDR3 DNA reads TGTGCTAGCAGCTCGCTGGGACAGGGCCCTGGCTACACCTTC.

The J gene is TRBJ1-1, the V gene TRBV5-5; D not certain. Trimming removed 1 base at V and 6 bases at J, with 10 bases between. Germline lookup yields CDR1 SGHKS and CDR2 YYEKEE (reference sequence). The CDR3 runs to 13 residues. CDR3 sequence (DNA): TGTGCCAGCAGCTTGACAGAGAATTCTGAAGCTTTCTTT. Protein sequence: CASSLTENSEAFF.

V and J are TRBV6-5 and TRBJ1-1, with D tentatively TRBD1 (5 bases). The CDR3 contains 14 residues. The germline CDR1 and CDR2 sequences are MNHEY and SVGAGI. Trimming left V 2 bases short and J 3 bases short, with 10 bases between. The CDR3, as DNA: TGTGCCAGCAGTTACACGGGAGGGGACACTGAAGCTTTCTTT. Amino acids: CASSYTGGDTEAFF.

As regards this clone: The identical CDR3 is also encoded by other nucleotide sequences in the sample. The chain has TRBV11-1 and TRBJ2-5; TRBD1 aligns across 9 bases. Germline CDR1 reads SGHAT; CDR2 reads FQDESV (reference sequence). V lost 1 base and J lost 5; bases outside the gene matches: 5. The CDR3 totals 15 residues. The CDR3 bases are TGTGCCAGCAGCTTAGGACAGGGGGAACGGGAGACCCAGTACTTC. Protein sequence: CASSLGQGERETQYF.

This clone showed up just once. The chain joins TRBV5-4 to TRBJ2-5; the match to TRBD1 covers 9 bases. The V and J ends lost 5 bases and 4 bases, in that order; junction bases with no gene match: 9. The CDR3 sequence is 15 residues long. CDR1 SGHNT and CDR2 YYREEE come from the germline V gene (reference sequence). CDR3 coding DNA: TGTGCCAGCAGGGAAACCGGGACAGGGTTAGAGACCCAGTACTTC. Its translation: CASRETGTGLETQYF. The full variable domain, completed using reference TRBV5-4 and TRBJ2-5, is ETGVTQSPTHLIKTRGQQVTLRCSSQSGHNTVSWYQQALGQGPQFIFQYYREEENGRGNFPPRFSGLQFPNYSSELNVNALELDDSALYLCASRETGTGLETQYFGPGTRLLVL.

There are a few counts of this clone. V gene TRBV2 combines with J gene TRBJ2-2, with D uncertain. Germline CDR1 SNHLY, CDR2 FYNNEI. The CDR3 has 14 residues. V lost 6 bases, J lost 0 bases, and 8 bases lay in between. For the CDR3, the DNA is TGTGCCAGCAGGGCTTCCTCGAACACCGGGGAGCTGTTTTTT. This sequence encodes CASRASSNTGELFF.

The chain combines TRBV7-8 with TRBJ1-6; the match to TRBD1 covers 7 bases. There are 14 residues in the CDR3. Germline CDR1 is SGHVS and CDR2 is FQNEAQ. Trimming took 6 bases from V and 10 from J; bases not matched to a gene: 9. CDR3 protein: CASSAGQRGSPLHF. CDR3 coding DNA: TGTGCCAGCAGTGCGGGACAGAGAGGCTCACCCCTCCACTTT.